Each of the 20 T cell receptor beta chains below was sequenced from the same sample in a study of T cell responses to AZD1222 COVID-19 vaccine. Data came from immunoSEQ multiplex PCR; TCRdb stores just in-frame clones and leaves some out. This table has 98,000 or so clones, approximately 90% appearing once. The material sequenced was peripheral blood, taken on day 0 of AZD1222 vaccination. These receptors came from an adult in good health.

This clone was found a few times. The V and J genes are TRBV4-2 and TRBJ2-7; the D gene is possibly TRBD2 (7 bases). V was trimmed by 3 bases and J by 3 bases, leaving 21 bases between them. The length of the CDR3 is 17 residues. CDR1 and CDR2 from the germline V gene are LGHNA and YNFKEQ. CDR3 residues: CASSQDRFGGAVYEQYF. The CDR3 DNA follows: TGTGCCAGCAGCCAGGACCGCTTTGGGGGGGCCGTCTACGAGCAGTACTTC.

V is TRBV19 and J is TRBJ2-1; maybe TRBD2 (5 bases). In germline, CDR1 is LNHDA, CDR2 SQIVND (reference sequence). Trimming left V 5 bases short and J 0 bases short, with 11 bases between. The length of the CDR3 is 15 residues. This CDR3 is CASSLSGISYNEQFF. The DNA of the CDR3 is TGTGCCAGTAGTCTCTCCGGGATCTCCTACAATGAGCAGTTCTTC. Full variable domain (rest looked up from reference TRBV19 and TRBJ2-1): DGGITQSPKYLFRKEGQNVTLSCEQNLNHDAMYWYRQDPGQGLRLIYYSQIVNDFQKGDIAEGYSVSREKKESFPLTVTSAQKNPTAFYLCASSLSGISYNEQFFGPGTRLTVL.

This rearrangement joins TRBV6-5 to TRBJ2-5; the D gene could be TRBD1 or TRBD2 (5 bases each). V was trimmed by 0 bases and J by 5 bases, leaving 10 bases between them. CDR3 length: 14 residues. Per the germline V gene, CDR1 is MNHEY and CDR2 is SVGAGI. The CDR3 sequence: CASSYSGTYETQYF. The CDR3 DNA reads as TGTGCCAGCAGTTACTCGGGGACCTACGAGACCCAGTACTTC.

The V call is TRBV2, the J call TRBJ2-7; D not resolved. This CDR3 has 13 residues. Germline V gene data show CDR1 as SNHLY and CDR2 as FYNNEI. Trimming left V 7 bases short and J 0 bases short, with 10 bases between. This CDR3 reads CASKGRISYEQYF. The CDR3 region has the DNA TGTGCCAGCAAGGGAAGGATCTCCTACGAGCAGTACTTC.

This rearrangement joins TRBV5-6 to TRBJ2-6; D gene ambiguous. Germline V lookup: CDR1 SGHDT, CDR2 YYEEEE. This CDR3 has 14 amino acids. Trimming stripped 4 bases from V and 0 bases from J, with 5 bases between. This chain's CDR3 is CASSRSSGANVLTF. CDR3 sequence (DNA): TGTGCCAGCAGCCGCAGCTCTGGGGCCAACGTCCTGACTTTC. The variable domain in full, with the rest retrieved from reference TRBV5-6 and TRBJ2-6, is DAGVTQSPTHLIKTRGQQVTLRCSPKSGHDTVSWYQQALGQGPQFIFQYYEEEERQRGNFPDRFSGHQFPNYSSELNVNALLLGDSALYLCASSRSSGANVLTFGAGSRLTVL.

This chain uses TRBV12-5 with TRBJ1-1; D is undetermined. From germline, CDR1 is LGHNT and CDR2 FRNRAP. V lost 7 bases, J lost 0 bases, and 9 bases lay in between. This CDR3 spans 13 amino acids. The CDR3 is CASAQVLNTEAFF. As DNA, the CDR3 is TGTGCTAGTGCCCAGGTGCTGAACACTGAAGCTTTCTTT.

The chain joins TRBV4-1 to TRBJ2-7, with D perhaps assigned TRBD1 or TRBD2 (6 bases each). The CDR3 is 16 amino acids. V lost 4 bases to trimming and J lost 4 bases, with 20 bases between them. CDR1 MGHRA and CDR2 YSYEKL come from the germline V gene. In nucleotides, the CDR3 is TGCGCCAGCAGCCCCAACGTGGGGGGCGGACTTTACGAGCAGTACTTC. It encodes CASSPNVGGGLYEQYF.

CDR3 sequence reads: CAISDREETQYF. The CDR3 DNA is TGTGCCATCAGTGACAGGGAAGAGACCCAGTACTTC. This chain joins TRBV10-3 and TRBJ2-5; D perhaps matches TRBD1 (5 bases). From germline, CDR1 is ENHRY and CDR2 SYGVKD. Trimming pared 3 bases from V and 3 bases from J, leaving 5 bases between. The CDR3 consists of 12 residues.

This sequence joins TRBV19 and TRBJ1-2; maybe TRBD1 (6 bases). V shed 0 bases and J shed 6 bases, with 14 bases lying between them. The V gene's germline CDR1 is LNHDA and CDR2 SQIVND (reference sequence). The CDR3 covers 15 residues. The CDR3 here is CASSIDPHDRNGYTF. For the CDR3, the DNA is TGTGCCAGTAGTATAGATCCCCACGACAGGAATGGCTACACCTTC.

This clone came up once. The DNA for the CDR3 is TGTGCCTGGAGTAAAGGGGCCCACGAGCAGTACTTC. Translated, it gives CAWSKGAHEQYF. The chain uses TRBV30 and TRBJ2-7; a weak D match, TRBD1 (5 bases). Per the germline V gene, CDR1 is GTSNPN and CDR2 is SVGIG (reference sequence). This CDR3 has 12 amino acids. V was trimmed by 2 bases and J by 5 bases, leaving 10 bases between them.

This clone came up once. The chain has TRBV3-1 (or the pseudogene TRBV3-2) and TRBJ2-2, with 8 bases matching TRBD1. Germline V lookup: CDR1 LGHDT, CDR2 YNNKEL (reference sequence). Trimming removed 4 bases from V and 7 bases from J; junction bases left unmatched: 8. The CDR3 has 15 amino acids. The CDR3 bases are TGTGCCAGCAGCCTCGGGCAGGGGGCCTTCGGGGAGCTGTTTTTT. Its protein product is CASSLGQGAFGELFF.

The CDR3 DNA reads TGTGCCAGCAGCTTAGAGGGGGTGGCTAATTCACCCCTCCACTTT. This codes for CASSLEGVANSPLHF. This sequence joins TRBV7-6 and TRBJ1-6; TRBD1 is a possible D gene (6 bases). V was pared by 1 base and J by 6 bases, with 10 bases between. Per the germline V gene, CDR1 is SGHVS and CDR2 is FNYEAQ. The CDR3 runs to 15 residues.

This chain uses TRBV5-4 with TRBJ2-2; unclear D gene. Germline CDR1 and CDR2: SGHNT and YYREEE (reference sequence). V shed 4 bases and J shed 1 base, with 14 bases lying between them. CDR3 length: 16 residues. The CDR3 reads CASSLIPTVNTGELFF. The DNA for the CDR3 is TGTGCCAGCAGCCTCATTCCTACGGTGAACACCGGGGAGCTGTTTTTT.

This sequence joins TRBV6-1 and TRBJ1-5; TRBD1 is a possible D gene (5 bases). The CDR3 has 14 amino acids. Per germline, CDR1 MNHNS and CDR2 SASEGT. V lost 2 bases, J lost 6 bases, and 11 bases lay in between. The CDR3: CASSETGEAQPQHF. In nucleotides, the CDR3 is TGTGCCAGCAGTGAAACGGGGGAGGCTCAGCCCCAGCATTTT.

V is TRBV7-2 and J is TRBJ2-1, with D perhaps TRBD2 (6 bases). This CDR3 contains 15 residues. The V gene's germline CDR1 is SGHTA and CDR2 FQGNSA. The V end was cut by 6 bases, the J end by 2 bases, with 14 bases between. CDR3 nucleotide sequence: TGTGCCAGCAGTCGGGACTCCGGCCCCTACAATGAGCAGTTCTTC. It specifies CASSRDSGPYNEQFF.

V and J are TRBV6-5 and TRBJ1-1; 7 positions match TRBD1. This CDR3 has 14 residues. V trimming: 6 bases; J trimming: 4 bases; junction bases outside the gene matches: 8. The germline V gene has CDR1 MNHEY and CDR2 SVGAGI. The CDR3 protein is CASSVGGKGTEAFF. Here the CDR3 DNA reads TGTGCCAGCAGCGTAGGGGGCAAGGGCACTGAAGCTTTCTTT.

The rearrangement links TRBV7-3 to TRBJ1-1, with 10 bases identical to TRBD1. Germline V gives CDR1 SGHTA, CDR2 FQGTGA. The J segment lost 6 bases and the V segment lost 1 base, leaving 5 bases of the junction unmatched. This CDR3 contains 15 residues. The CDR3 loop reads CASSLSSGQGSEAFF. As DNA, the CDR3 is TGTGCCAGCAGCTTAAGTTCGGGACAGGGGTCTGAAGCTTTCTTT.

This chain links TRBV7-3 with TRBJ1-2; D possibly corresponds to TRBD1 (5 bases). The CDR3 loop spans 11 amino acids. V was shortened by 5 bases and J by 10 bases, with 11 bases between the two germline ends. Germline CDR1 and CDR2: SGHTA and FQGTGA. Here the CDR3 DNA reads TGTGCCAGCAGCGACGGCGGGACCTACACCTTC. Translation: CASSDGGTYTF.

This chain joins TRBV28 and TRBJ2-7; 8 nucleotides align to TRBD1. J gave up 3 bases and V 3 bases, and 7 bases lay outside the gene matches. This CDR3 has 15 amino acids. Germline loops: CDR1 MDHEN, CDR2 SYDVKM. For the CDR3, the DNA is TGTGCCAGCAGTTTTCGACAGGGGAGGTTCTACGAGCAGTACTTC. Encoded protein: CASSFRQGRFYEQYF.

The CDR3 coding sequence is TGTGCTAGTGGTTCGCTAGTGGGGGGCCTCCAAGAGACCCAGTACTTC. Translating gives CASGSLVGGLQETQYF. The chain couples TRBV12-5 to TRBJ2-5; perhaps D is TRBD1 or TRBD2 (6 bases each). V lost 4 bases, J lost 1 base, and 16 bases lay in between. The CDR3 is 16 amino acids. Germline V gene sequence: CDR1 LGHNT, CDR2 FRNRAP.